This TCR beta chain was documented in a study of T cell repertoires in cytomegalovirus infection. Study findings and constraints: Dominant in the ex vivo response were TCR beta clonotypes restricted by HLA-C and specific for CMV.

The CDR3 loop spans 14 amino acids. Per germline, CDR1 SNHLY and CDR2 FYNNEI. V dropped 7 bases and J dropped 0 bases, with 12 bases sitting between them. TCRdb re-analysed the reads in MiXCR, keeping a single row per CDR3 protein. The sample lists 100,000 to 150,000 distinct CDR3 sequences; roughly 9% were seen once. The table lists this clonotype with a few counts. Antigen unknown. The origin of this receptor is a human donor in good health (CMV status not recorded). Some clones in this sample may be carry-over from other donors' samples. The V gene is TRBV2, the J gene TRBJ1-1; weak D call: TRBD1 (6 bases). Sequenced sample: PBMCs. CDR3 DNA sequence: TGTGCCAGCAAAACGGACAGCCTGAACACTGAAGCTTTCTTT. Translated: CASKTDSLNTEAFF. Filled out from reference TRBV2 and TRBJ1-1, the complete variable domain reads EPEVTQTPSHQVTQMGQEVILRCVPISNHLYFYWYRQILGQKVEFLVSFYNNEISEKSEIFDDQFSVERPDGSNFTLKIRSTKLEDSAMYFCASKTDSLNTEAFFGQGTRLTVV.